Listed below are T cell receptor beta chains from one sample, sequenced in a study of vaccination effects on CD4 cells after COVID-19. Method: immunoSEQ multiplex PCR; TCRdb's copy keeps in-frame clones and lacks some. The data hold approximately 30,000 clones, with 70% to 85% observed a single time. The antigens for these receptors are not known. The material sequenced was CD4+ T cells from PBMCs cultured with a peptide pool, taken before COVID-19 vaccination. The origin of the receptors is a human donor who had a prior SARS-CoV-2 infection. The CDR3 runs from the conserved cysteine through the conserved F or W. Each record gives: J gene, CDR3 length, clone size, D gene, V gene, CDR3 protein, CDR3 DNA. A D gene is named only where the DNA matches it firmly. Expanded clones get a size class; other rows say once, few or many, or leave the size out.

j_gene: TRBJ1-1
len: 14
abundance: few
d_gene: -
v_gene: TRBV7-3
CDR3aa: CASSFGTTGTEAFF
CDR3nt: TGTGCCAGCAGCTTCGGCACGACGGGGACTGAAGCTTTCTTT

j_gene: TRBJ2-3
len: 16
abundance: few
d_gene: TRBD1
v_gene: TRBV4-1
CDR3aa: CASSLLGQVSGYTQYF
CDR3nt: TGCGCCAGCAGCCTCCTCGGACAGGTATCGGGCTATACGCAGTATTTT

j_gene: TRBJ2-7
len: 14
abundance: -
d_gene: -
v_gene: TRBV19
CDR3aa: CASSRTGVVYEQYF
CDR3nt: TGTGCCAGTAGCCGCACTGGGGTGGTCTACGAGCAGTACTTC

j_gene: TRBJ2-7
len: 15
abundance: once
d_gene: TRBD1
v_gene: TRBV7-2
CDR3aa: CASSLAGQGTHEQYF
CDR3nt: TGTGCCAGCAGCTTAGCTGGACAGGGGACCCACGAGCAGTACTTC

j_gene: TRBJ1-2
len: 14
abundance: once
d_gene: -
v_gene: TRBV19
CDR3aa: CASGGHREIHGYTF
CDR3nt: TGTGCCAGTGGGGGGCACAGGGAGATACATGGCTACACCTTC

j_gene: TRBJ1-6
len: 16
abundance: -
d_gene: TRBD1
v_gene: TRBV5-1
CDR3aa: CASSATRDRYNSPLHF
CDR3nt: TGCGCCAGCAGCGCAACCCGGGACAGATATAATTCACCCCTCCACTTT

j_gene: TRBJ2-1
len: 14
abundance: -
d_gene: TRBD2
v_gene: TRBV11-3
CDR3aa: CASSLAGGHHEQFF
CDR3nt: TGTGCCAGCAGCTTAGCGGGGGGGCATCATGAGCAGTTCTTC

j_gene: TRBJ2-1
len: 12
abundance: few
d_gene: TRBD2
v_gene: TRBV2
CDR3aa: CASAQEAGGEFF
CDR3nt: TGTGCCAGCGCACAAGAGGCGGGGGGGGAGTTCTTC

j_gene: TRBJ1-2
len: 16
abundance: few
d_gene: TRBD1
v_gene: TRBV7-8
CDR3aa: CASSLLRRTGPYGYTF
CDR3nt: TGTGCCAGCAGCTTATTGCGTCGGACAGGGCCCTATGGCTACACCTTC

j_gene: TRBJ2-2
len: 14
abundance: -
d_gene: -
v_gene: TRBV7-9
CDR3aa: CASSLALAVGELFF
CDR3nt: TGTGCCAGCAGCTTAGCGCTAGCTGTCGGGGAGCTGTTTTTT

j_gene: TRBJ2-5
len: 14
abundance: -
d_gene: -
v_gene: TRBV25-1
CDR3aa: CASSEYTAKETQYF
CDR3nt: TGTGCCAGCAGTGAATACACAGCTAAAGAGACCCAGTACTTC

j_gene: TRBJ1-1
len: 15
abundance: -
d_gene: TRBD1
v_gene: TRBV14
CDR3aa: CASKHRRGPNTEAFF
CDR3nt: TGTGCCAGCAAGCACCGGAGGGGGCCCAACACTGAAGCTTTCTTT

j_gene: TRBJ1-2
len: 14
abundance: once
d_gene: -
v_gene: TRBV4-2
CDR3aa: CASSPGERAYGYTF
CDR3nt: TGTGCCAGCAGCCCGGGGGAGCGGGCCTATGGCTACACCTTC

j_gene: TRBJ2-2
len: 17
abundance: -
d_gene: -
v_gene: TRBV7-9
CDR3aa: CASSLGTGTWSSGELFF
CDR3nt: TGTGCCAGCAGCTTAGGAACCGGGACTTGGTCTAGCGGGGAGCTGTTTTTT

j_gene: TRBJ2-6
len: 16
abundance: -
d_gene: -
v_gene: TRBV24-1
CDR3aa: CATGGNGTSGANVLTF
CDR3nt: TGTGCCACCGGCGGTAACGGGACCTCTGGGGCCAACGTCCTGACTTTC

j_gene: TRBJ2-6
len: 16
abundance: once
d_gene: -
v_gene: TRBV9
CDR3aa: CASSDGRGPGANVLTF
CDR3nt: TGTGCCAGCAGTGATGGACGGGGGCCCGGGGCCAACGTCCTGACTTTC

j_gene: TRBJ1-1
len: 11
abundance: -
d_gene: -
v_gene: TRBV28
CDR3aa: CASRIDTEAFF
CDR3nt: TGTGCCAGCAGGATAGACACTGAAGCTTTCTTT

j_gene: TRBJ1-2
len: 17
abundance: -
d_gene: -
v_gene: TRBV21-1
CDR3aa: CASSKAQPRTGTYGYTF
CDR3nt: TGTGCCAGCAGCAAAGCCCAACCTCGGACAGGGACTTATGGCTACACCTTC

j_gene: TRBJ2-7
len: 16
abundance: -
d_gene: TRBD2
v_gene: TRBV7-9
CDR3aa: CASSSSIRPGGDEQYF
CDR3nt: TGTGCCAGCAGCTCCAGTATACGGCCGGGAGGCGACGAGCAGTACTTC

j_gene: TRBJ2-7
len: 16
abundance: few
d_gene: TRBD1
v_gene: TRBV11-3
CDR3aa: CASSLERTGGAYEQYF
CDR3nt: TGTGCCAGCAGCTTAGAGCGGACAGGGGGGGCCTACGAGCAGTACTTC

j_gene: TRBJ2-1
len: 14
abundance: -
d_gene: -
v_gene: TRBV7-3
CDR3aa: CASSSGSSYNEQFF
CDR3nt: TGTGCCAGCAGTAGCGGTAGCTCCTACAATGAGCAGTTCTTC

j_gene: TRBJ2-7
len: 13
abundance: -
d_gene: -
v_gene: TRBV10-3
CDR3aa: CAINSGTSYEQYF
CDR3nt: TGTGCCATCAATTCGGGTACTTCCTACGAGCAGTACTTC

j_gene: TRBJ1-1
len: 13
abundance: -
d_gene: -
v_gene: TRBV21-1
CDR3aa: CASSQRRQGKAFF
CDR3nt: TGTGCCAGCAGCCAAAGGCGGCAGGGCAAAGCTTTCTTT

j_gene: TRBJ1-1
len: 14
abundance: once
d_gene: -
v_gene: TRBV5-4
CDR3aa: CASRLTPENAEAFF
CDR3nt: TGTGCCAGCAGGCTGACTCCGGAGAACGCTGAAGCTTTCTTT

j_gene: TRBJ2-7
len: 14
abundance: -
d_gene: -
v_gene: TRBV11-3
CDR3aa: CASSLAWAAYEQYF
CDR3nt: TGTGCCAGCAGCTTAGCTTGGGCCGCCTACGAGCAGTACTTC

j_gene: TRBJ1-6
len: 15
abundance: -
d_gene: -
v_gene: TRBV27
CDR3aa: CASSFDGINHSPLHF
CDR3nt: TGTGCCAGCAGTTTTGACGGAATTAATCATTCACCCCTCCACTTT

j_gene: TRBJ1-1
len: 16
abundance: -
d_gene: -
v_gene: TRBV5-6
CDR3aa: CASSPLTGIRTTEAFF
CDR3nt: TGTGCCAGCAGCCCGCTTACAGGGATCAGGACAACTGAAGCTTTCTTT

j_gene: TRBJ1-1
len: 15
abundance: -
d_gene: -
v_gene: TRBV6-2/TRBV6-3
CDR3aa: CASSPRMGKNTEAFF
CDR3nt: TGTGCCAGCAGTCCAAGAATGGGGAAGAACACTGAAGCTTTCTTT

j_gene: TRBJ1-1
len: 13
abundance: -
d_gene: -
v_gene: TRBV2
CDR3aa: CASSEGAGTEAFF
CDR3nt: TGTGCCAGCAGTGAGGGAGCGGGCACTGAAGCTTTCTTT

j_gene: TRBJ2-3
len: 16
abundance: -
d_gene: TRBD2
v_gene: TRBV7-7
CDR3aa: CASSRGLAGGTDTQYF
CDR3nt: TGTGCTAGCAGCCGGGGACTAGCGGGAGGCACAGATACGCAGTATTTT

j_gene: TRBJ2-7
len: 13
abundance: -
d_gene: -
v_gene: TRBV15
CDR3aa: CATSRDTISEQYF
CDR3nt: TGTGCCACCAGCAGGGATACAATATCCGAGCAGTACTTC

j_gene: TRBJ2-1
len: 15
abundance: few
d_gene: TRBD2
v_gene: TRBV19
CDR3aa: CASNRLAGSRSEQFF
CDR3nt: TGTGCCAGTAACCGCCTAGCGGGGTCCCGGAGTGAGCAGTTCTTC

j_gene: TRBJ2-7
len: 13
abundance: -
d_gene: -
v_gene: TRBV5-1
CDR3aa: CASSSDPALGQYF
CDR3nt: TGCGCCAGCAGCAGCGACCCAGCTTTGGGGCAGTACTTC

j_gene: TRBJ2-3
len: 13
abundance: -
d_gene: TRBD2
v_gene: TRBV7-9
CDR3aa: CASSSNSGDTQYF
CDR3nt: TGTGCCAGCAGCTCGAATAGCGGGGATACGCAGTATTTT

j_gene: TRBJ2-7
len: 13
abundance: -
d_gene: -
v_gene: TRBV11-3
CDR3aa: CASSLMGTYEQYF
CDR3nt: TGTGCCAGCAGCTTAATGGGCACCTACGAGCAGTACTTC

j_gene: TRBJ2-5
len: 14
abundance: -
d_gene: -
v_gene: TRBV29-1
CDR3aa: CSALEGLDRETQYF
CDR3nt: TGCAGCGCCCTCGAAGGTCTTGATCGGGAGACCCAGTACTTC

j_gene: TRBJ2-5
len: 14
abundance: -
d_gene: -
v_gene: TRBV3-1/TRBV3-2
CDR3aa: CASSQWGPRETQYF
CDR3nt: TGTGCCAGCAGCCAGTGGGGCCCTCGGGAGACCCAGTACTTC

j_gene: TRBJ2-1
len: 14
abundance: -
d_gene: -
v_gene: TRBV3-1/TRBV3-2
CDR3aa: CASSQTGTSYKLFF
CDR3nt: TGTGCCAGCAGCCAAACCGGGACTTCATATAAGCTCTTCTTC

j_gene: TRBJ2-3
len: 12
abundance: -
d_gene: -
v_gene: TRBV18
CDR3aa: CASSPPQEHQNF
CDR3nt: TGTGCCAGCTCACCACCCCAGGAACACCAGAATTTT

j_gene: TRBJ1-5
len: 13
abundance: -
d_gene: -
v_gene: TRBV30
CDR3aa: CAWTRDINQPQHF
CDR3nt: TGTGCCTGGACTCGCGATATCAATCAGCCCCAGCATTTT

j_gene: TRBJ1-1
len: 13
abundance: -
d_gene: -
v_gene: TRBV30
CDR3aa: CAWSVGASTEAFF
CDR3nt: TGTGCCTGGAGTGTAGGGGCTTCCACTGAAGCTTTCTTT

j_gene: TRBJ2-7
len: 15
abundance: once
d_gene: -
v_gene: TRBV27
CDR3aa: CASSPGARSLYEQYF
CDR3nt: TGTGCCAGCAGCCCGGGGGCCCGGTCCCTATACGAGCAGTACTTC

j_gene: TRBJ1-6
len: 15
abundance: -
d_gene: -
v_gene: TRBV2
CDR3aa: CASSERALRNSPLHF
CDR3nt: TGTGCCAGCAGTGAACGGGCCCTGAGGAATTCACCCCTCCACTTT

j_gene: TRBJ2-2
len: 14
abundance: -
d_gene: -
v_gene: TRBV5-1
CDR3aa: CASSLEGFDGELFF
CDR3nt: TGCGCCAGCAGCTTGGAAGGGTTCGACGGGGAGCTGTTTTTT

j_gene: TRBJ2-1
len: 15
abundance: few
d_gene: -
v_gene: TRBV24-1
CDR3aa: CATSDSGTFIDEQFF
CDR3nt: TGTGCCACCAGTGACTCCGGGACATTCATTGATGAGCAGTTCTTC

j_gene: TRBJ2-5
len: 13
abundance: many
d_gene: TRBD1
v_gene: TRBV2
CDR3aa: CASRENRGVSQYF
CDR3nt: TGTGCCAGCAGGGAGAACAGGGGTGTCAGCCAGTACTTC

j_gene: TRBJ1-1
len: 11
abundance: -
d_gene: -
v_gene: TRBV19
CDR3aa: CASSMKGEAFF
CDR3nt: TGTGCCAGTAGTATGAAAGGGGAAGCTTTCTTT

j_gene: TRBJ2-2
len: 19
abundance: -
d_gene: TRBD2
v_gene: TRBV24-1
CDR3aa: CATGASVLAGGPSTGELFF
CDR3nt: TGTGCCACCGGGGCCTCGGTTCTAGCGGGAGGGCCTAGCACCGGGGAGCTGTTTTTT

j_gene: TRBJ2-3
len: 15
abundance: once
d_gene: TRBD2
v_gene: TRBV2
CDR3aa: CASSRLAGGSDTQYF
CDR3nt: TGTGCCAGCAGCCGACTAGCGGGGGGGTCAGATACGCAGTATTTT

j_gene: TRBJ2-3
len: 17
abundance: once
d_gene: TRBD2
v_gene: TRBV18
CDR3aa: CASSPPLAGGSTDTQYF
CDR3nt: TGTGCCAGCTCACCTCCGTTAGCGGGAGGGAGCACAGATACGCAGTATTTT

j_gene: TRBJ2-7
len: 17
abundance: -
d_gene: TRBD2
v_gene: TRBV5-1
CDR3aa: CASSLGGLAGRSYEQYF
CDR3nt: TGCGCCAGCAGCTTGGGGGGACTAGCGGGACGTTCCTACGAGCAGTACTTC

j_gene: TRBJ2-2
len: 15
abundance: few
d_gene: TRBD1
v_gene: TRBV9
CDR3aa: CASSPGQRNTGELFF
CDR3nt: TGTGCCAGCAGCCCGGGACAGAGGAACACCGGGGAGCTGTTTTTT

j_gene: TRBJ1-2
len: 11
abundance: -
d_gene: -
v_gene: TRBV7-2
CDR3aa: CASSPYYGYTF
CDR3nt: TGTGCCAGCAGCCCCTACTATGGCTACACCTTC

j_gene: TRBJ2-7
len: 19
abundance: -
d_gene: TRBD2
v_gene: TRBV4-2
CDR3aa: CASSQAGLAGAEWAYEQYF
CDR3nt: TGTGCCAGCAGCCAAGCGGGACTAGCGGGAGCAGAGTGGGCGTACGAGCAGTACTTC

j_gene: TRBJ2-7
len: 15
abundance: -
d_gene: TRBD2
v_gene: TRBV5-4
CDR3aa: CASSPGLAANYEQYF
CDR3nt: TGTGCCAGCAGCCCGGGACTAGCGGCGAACTACGAGCAGTACTTC

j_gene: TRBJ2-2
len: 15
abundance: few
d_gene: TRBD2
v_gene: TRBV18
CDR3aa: CASSGGLVDTGELFF
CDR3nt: TGTGCCAGCTCAGGGGGACTAGTCGACACCGGGGAGCTGTTTTTT

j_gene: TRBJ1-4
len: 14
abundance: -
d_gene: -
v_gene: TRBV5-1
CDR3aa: CASSPTAIFEKLFF
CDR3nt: TGCGCCAGCAGCCCGACTGCAATATTTGAAAAACTGTTTTTT

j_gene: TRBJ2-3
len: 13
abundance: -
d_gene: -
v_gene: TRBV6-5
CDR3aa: CASRRQYTDTQYF
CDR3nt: TGTGCCAGCAGGCGACAGTACACAGATACGCAGTATTTT

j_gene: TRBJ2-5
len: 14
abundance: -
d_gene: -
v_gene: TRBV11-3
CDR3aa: CASSHGLDQETQYF
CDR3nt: TGTGCCAGCAGCCACGGACTGGACCAAGAGACCCAGTACTTC